The sequence of this TCR beta chain was determined in a study of regulatory T cells in long-lasting Graves disease. Both iRepertoire HTBI primers and Arm-PCR of CDR3 regions were used to build the TCR beta libraries. One entry per CDR3 protein, called by TCRdb with MiXCR from the multiplex PCR reads. Of about 460,000 distinct CDR3 sequences in the sample, about 15% were seen once. This sample's time point: newly diagnosed GD, antithyroid drugs for less than 3 months. From PBMCs, RNA was extracted and then used to make the TCR library. This clonotype was recorded at least ten times. What it binds is not known. CDR3 length: 16 residues. V lost 5 bases, J lost 2 bases, and 16 bases lay in between. Germline V CDR1 and CDR2: MDHEN, SYDVKM. General study findings and limits: With a small sample size, accuracy may have been reduced.

Separately, the same data were catalogued under a study of T cells in Graves' hyperthyroidism and ophthalmopathy. From that study: Used for diagnoses were clinical symptoms, serum thyroxine and TRAb, thyroid ultrasound and orbital computed tomography. The study used the HTBI primer set for a first-round RT-PCR of the TCR CDR3. Most clonotypes expanded in the thyroid (above 0.001) were also present in blood.

The input for sequencing was peripheral blood mononuclear cells (PBMCs), taken at new diagnosis, from a patient treated with antithyroid drugs. This TCR derives from a woman aged 45 to 65 with Graves disease. This chain connects TRBV28 to TRBJ1-5; TRBD1 is a possible D gene (6 bases). The CDR3 DNA reads TGTGCCAGCAGTATACCCTCGGGGGCAGGCAATCAGCCCCAGCATTTT. Its translation: CASSIPSGAGNQPQHF.